Listed below are T cell receptor beta chains from one sample, sequenced in a study of T-cell memory formation after mild COVID-19. TCRdb reanalysed the 5' RACE reads using MiXCR and keeps one entry per CDR3 protein. The repertoire holds under 400,000 distinct CDR3 sequences, around a fifth seen once, with around 12% in the top ten. The sample taken for sequencing was PBMCs or a T cell subset sorted from them (not recorded which). These receptors all stem from an adult woman who had mild COVID-19 (a few samples of this study predate the infection). Cell type and time point are not known. Both conserved end residues are part of each CDR3. A D gene is named only where the DNA matches it firmly. Some rows have no size entry. The others give once, few or many, or a class for an expanded clone.

cdr3_nt: TGTGCCAGCAGTCGCCCCGGGACAGGGGGTAATTCACCCCTCCACTTT
cdr3_aa: CASSRPGTGGNSPLHF
clone_size: NA
v_call: TRBV12-3/TRBV12-4
d_call: TRBD1
j_call: TRBJ1-6

cdr3_nt: TGTGCCATCAGTGAGTCGAATTACGAGCAGTACTTC
cdr3_aa: CAISESNYEQYF
clone_size: many
v_call: TRBV10-3
d_call: NA
j_call: TRBJ2-7

cdr3_nt: TGTGCCATCGGTTCGTTGGGAGGGGAAACTGAAGCTTTCTTT
cdr3_aa: CAIGSLGGETEAFF
clone_size: NA
v_call: TRBV10-3
d_call: NA
j_call: TRBJ1-1

cdr3_nt: TGTGCCACCAGTGACCTCGAGGGGTACGAGCAGTACTTC
cdr3_aa: CATSDLEGYEQYF
clone_size: few
v_call: TRBV24-1
d_call: NA
j_call: TRBJ2-7

cdr3_nt: TGTGCCAGCAGCTCCAGAATACTAGCGGGGGTTCTCAAGAAGTATTTT
cdr3_aa: CASSSRILAGVLKKYF
clone_size: few
v_call: TRBV7-8
d_call: TRBD2
j_call: TRBJ2-3

cdr3_nt: TGTGCCAGCAGCCTTGACAAGGATAATTCACCCCTCCACTTT
cdr3_aa: CASSLDKDNSPLHF
clone_size: few
v_call: TRBV7-6
d_call: NA
j_call: TRBJ1-6

cdr3_nt: TGTGCCAGCAGCTTAGGTCCGGGGGCCGTCCATAGGGACCAGCATTTT
cdr3_aa: CASSLGPGAVHRDQHF
clone_size: NA
v_call: TRBV7-8
d_call: NA
j_call: TRBJ1-5

cdr3_nt: TGTGCCAGCAGAGTCCAGGGTCCCTACAATGAGCAGTTCTTC
cdr3_aa: CASRVQGPYNEQFF
clone_size: NA
v_call: TRBV12-3/TRBV12-4
d_call: NA
j_call: TRBJ2-1

cdr3_nt: TGTGCCTCAGAGACTAGCGAGGATGTCACAGATACGCAGTATTTT
cdr3_aa: CASETSEDVTDTQYF
clone_size: NA
v_call: TRBV30
d_call: TRBD2
j_call: TRBJ2-3

cdr3_nt: TGCAGCGTTATGTACACCGGGGAGCTGTTTTTT
cdr3_aa: CSVMYTGELFF
clone_size: few
v_call: TRBV29-1
d_call: NA
j_call: TRBJ2-2

cdr3_nt: TGTGCCAGCAGCACCCAAAGCGGGGGGAGCGAGACCCAGTACTTC
cdr3_aa: CASSTQSGGSETQYF
clone_size: NA
v_call: TRBV11-2
d_call: TRBD2
j_call: TRBJ2-5

cdr3_nt: TGTGCCAGTAGTATAGGGAGCTATCTGAACACTGAAGCTTTCTTT
cdr3_aa: CASSIGSYLNTEAFF
clone_size: NA
v_call: TRBV19
d_call: NA
j_call: TRBJ1-1

cdr3_nt: TGTGCCAGCAGCTTAGCGGGAGTCCCCAATGAGCAGTTCTTC
cdr3_aa: CASSLAGVPNEQFF
clone_size: once
v_call: TRBV7-9
d_call: NA
j_call: TRBJ2-1

cdr3_nt: TGTGCCAGCAGCTTAGATGGGACGGCCGATTCACCCCTCCACTTT
cdr3_aa: CASSLDGTADSPLHF
clone_size: NA
v_call: TRBV7-3
d_call: NA
j_call: TRBJ1-6

cdr3_nt: TGTGCCAGCAGCTTAGCTGCGGTGACAGTCCAAGAGACCCAGTACTTC
cdr3_aa: CASSLAAVTVQETQYF
clone_size: NA
v_call: TRBV7-8
d_call: NA
j_call: TRBJ2-5

cdr3_nt: TGTGCCAGCAGCTTTGACAGGTTCACAGATACGCAGTATTTT
cdr3_aa: CASSFDRFTDTQYF
clone_size: many
v_call: TRBV7-3
d_call: NA
j_call: TRBJ2-3

cdr3_nt: TGCGCCAGCAGCTTCAATGGGGGGGCTCCCCAAGAGACCCAGTACTTC
cdr3_aa: CASSFNGGAPQETQYF
clone_size: many
v_call: TRBV5-1
d_call: NA
j_call: TRBJ2-5

cdr3_nt: TGTGCCAGCGGCTCGTCGACGGGGGGGGCCAACGTCCTGACTTTC
cdr3_aa: CASGSSTGGANVLTF
clone_size: NA
v_call: TRBV9
d_call: NA
j_call: TRBJ2-6

cdr3_nt: TGTGCCAGCAGTTTGGGGGGGGTGGGTCCTGACGAGCAGTACTTC
cdr3_aa: CASSLGGVGPDEQYF
clone_size: many
v_call: TRBV12-3/TRBV12-4
d_call: TRBD2
j_call: TRBJ2-7

cdr3_nt: TGTGCCAGCAGTACCCGACAGGGAATGGGCACCGGGGAGCTGTTTTTT
cdr3_aa: CASSTRQGMGTGELFF
clone_size: NA
v_call: TRBV6-5
d_call: TRBD1
j_call: TRBJ2-2

cdr3_nt: TGTGCCAGTAGTATAGGGGCTAGCGGCACAGATACGCAGTATTTT
cdr3_aa: CASSIGASGTDTQYF
clone_size: NA
v_call: TRBV19
d_call: NA
j_call: TRBJ2-3

cdr3_nt: TGTGCCAGCTCAAAGGGGACTGGGAGGCGCGAGCAGTACTTC
cdr3_aa: CASSKGTGRREQYF
clone_size: few
v_call: TRBV18
d_call: NA
j_call: TRBJ2-7

cdr3_nt: TGTGCCAGCAGCCAAGATCTCAGCGGGACGGGACAGGAGCAGTTCTTC
cdr3_aa: CASSQDLSGTGQEQFF
clone_size: few
v_call: TRBV4-2
d_call: NA
j_call: TRBJ2-1